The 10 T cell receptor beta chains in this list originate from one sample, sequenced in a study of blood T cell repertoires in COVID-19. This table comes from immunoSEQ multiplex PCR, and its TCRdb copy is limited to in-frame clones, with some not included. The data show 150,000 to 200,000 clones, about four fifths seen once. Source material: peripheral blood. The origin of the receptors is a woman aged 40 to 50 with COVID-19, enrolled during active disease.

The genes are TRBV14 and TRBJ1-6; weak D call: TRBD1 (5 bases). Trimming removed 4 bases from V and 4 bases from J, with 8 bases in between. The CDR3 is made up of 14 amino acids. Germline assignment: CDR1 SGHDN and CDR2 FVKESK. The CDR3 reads CASSRGTYNSPLHF. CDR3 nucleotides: TGTGCCAGCAGCCGCGGGACTTATAATTCACCCCTCCACTTT.

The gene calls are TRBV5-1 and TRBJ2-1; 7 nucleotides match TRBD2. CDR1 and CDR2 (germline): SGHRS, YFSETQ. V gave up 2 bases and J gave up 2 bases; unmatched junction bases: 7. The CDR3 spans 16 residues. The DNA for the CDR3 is TGCGCCAGCAGCTTAGGACTAGTCGAAACCTACAATGAGCAGTTCTTC. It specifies CASSLGLVETYNEQFF.

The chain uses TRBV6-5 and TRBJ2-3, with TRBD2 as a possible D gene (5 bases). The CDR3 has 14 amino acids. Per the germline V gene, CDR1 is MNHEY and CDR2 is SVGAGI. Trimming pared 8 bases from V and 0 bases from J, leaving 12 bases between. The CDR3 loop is CASGVRGSTDTQYF. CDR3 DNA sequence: TGTGCCAGCGGGGTCCGCGGGAGCACAGATACGCAGTATTTT.

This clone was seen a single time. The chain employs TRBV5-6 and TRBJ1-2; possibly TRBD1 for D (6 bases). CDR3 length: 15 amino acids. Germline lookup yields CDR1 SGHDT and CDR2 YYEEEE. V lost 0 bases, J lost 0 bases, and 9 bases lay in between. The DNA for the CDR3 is TGTGCCAGCAGCTTGGTTACAGGGTCTAACTATGGCTACACCTTC. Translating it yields CASSLVTGSNYGYTF.

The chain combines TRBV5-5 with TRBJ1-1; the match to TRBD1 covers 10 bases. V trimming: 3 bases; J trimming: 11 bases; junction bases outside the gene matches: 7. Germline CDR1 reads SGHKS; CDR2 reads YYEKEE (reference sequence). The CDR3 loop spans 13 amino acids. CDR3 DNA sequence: TGTGCCAGCAGCTACGGGACAGGGGTGAAGGCTTTCTTT. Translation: CASSYGTGVKAFF.

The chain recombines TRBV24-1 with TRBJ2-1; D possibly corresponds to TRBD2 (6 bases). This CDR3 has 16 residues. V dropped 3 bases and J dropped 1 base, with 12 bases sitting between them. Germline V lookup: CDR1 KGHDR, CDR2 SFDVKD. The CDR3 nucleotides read TGTGCCACCAGTGATCCCAAGAGCGGGTCCTACAATGAGCAGTTCTTC. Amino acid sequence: CATSDPKSGSYNEQFF.

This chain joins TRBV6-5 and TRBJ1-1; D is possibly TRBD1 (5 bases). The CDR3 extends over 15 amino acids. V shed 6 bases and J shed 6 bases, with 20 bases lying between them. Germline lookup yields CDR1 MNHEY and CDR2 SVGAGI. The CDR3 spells CASSTGGGGRAEAFF. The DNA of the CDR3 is TGTGCCAGCAGCACCGGGGGAGGAGGTAGGGCTGAAGCTTTCTTT.

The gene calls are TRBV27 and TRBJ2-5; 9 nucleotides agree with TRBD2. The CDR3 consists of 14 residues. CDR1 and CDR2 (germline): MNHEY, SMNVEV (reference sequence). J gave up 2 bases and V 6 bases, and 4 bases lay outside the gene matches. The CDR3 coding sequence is TGTGCCAGCAGGGAAACTAGCGGGCAAGAGACCCAGTACTTC. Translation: CASRETSGQETQYF.

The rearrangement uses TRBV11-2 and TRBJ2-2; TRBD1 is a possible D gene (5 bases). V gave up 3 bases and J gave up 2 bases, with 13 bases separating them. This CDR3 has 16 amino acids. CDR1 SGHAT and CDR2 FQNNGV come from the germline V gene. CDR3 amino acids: CASSFLPGANTGELFF. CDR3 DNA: TGTGCCAGCAGCTTTTTACCTGGGGCCAACACCGGGGAGCTGTTTTTT.

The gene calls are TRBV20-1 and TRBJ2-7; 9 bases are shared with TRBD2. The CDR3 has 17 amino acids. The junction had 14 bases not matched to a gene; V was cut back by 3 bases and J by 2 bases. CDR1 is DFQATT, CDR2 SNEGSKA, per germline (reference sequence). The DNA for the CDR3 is TGCAGTGCTAGTTCCACACATCCGGGACTAGCAACCTACGAGCAGTACTTC. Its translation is CSASSTHPGLATYEQYF.